This T cell receptor (beta chain) was documented in a study of blood T cell repertoires in COVID-19. Either two negative PCRs, clearance, or symptom resolution qualified Cohort 3 donors as recovered. Per the germline V gene, CDR1 is SGHTA and CDR2 is FQGNSA. The J segment lost 4 bases and the V segment lost 1 base, leaving 5 bases of the junction unmatched. The CDR3 consists of 15 residues. Produced via immunoSEQ multiplex PCR; TCRdb's table is partial and in-frame only. This sample yields more than 200,000 clones, of which approximately 80% are seen a single time; roughly 1.8% belongs to the top ten.

The sequenced material came from PBMCs or T cells enriched from blood (not recorded which). This receptor was obtained from a man between 60 and 75 years old who had recovered from COVID-19. The chain uses TRBV7-2 and TRBJ1-2, with TRBD1 identical over 8 bases. The CDR3 sequence: CASSLVPGGFYGYTF. The CDR3 DNA reads as TGTGCCAGCAGCTTAGTTCCAGGGGGCTTCTATGGCTACACCTTC.